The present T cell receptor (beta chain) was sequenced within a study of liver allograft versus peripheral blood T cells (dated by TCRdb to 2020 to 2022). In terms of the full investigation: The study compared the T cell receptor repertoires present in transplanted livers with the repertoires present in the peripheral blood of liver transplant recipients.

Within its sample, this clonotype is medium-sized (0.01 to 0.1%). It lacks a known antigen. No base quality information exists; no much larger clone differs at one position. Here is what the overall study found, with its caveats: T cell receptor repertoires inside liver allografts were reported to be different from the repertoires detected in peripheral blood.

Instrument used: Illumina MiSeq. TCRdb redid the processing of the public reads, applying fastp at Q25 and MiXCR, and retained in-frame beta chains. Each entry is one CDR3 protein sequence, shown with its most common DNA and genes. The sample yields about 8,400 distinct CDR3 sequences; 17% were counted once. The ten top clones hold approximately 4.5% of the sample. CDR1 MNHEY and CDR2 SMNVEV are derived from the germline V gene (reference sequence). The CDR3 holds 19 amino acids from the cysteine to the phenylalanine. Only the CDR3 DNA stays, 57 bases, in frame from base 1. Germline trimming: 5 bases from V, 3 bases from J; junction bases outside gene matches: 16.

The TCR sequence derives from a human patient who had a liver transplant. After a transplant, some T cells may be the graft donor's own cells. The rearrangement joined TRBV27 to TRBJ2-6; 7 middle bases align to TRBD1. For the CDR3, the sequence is CASSPTATGLTIGANVLTF. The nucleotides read TGTGCCAGCAGTCCAACTGCGACAGGGCTTACTATTGGGGCCAACGTCCTGACTTTC.